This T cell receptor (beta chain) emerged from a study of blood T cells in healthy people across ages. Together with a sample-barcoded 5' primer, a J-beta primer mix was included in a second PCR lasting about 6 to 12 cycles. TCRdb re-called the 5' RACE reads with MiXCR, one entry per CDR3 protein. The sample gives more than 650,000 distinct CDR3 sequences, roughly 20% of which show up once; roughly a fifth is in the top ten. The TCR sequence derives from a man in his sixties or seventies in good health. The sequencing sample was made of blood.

In DNA, the CDR3 is TGTGCCAGCAGCTTAAATTCCTATGGCTACACCTTC. Protein: CASSLNSYGYTF. This chain links TRBV11-3 with TRBJ1-2; D is ambiguous. Germline CDR1 SGHNT, CDR2 YENEEA. Trimming removed 2 bases at V and 4 bases at J, with 5 bases between. The CDR3 consists of 12 residues.